This T cell receptor (beta chain) derives from a study of radiotherapy plus CTLA-4 blockade in lung cancer. Study at large: Objective responses occurred in about a sixth of patients; around 30% had disease control.

The study gave focal radiation plus ipilimumab CTLA-4 blockade to patients with chemo-refractory metastatic non-small-cell lung cancer. Germline CDR1 reads SEHNR; CDR2 reads FQNEAQ (reference sequence). CDR3 length: 12 amino acids. V gave up 7 bases and J gave up 4 bases, with 11 bases separating them. Notes on this clone: Its matching antigen is unknown.

The data were produced by immunoSEQ multiplex PCR, yet TCRdb's version contains in-frame clones alone and is incomplete. The sample yields 34,000 or so clones, 70% to 80% seen once. The study, taken as a whole, reports: TCR clones originating in tumors grew in number in blood after radiotherapy plus ipilimumab.

This TCR was sampled from a human donor with non-small cell lung cancer that progressed on radiotherapy plus ipilimumab. The genes are TRBV7-9 and TRBJ2-7; no firm D call. Sequences were derived from peripheral blood, sampled from a patient treated with radiotherapy plus ipilimumab. Written as DNA, the CDR3 is TGTGCCAGCACCTCCTTAGGTTACGAGCAGTACTTC. Amino acids: CASTSLGYEQYF.